This T cell receptor (beta chain) was retrieved from a study of technical replicates of blood from several donors. The CDR3 runs to 20 residues. From germline, CDR1 is MDHEN and CDR2 SYDVKM. V lost 2 bases and J 4 bases, leaving 29 bases between the germline ends. Sequenced by immunoSEQ multiplex PCR; TCRdb stores in-frame clones only, minus some. The table has about 89,000 clones, around 96% seen once. This clone occurred once. The sample was T cells isolated from PBMCs. The receptor was isolated from a human donor in good health. This rearrangement joins TRBV28 to TRBJ1-2, with D tentatively TRBD1 (5 bases). The CDR3 nucleotides read TGTGCCAGCAGTTTAGACAGTCCCGGTCGACCCCTTTCAGAACCCTATGGCTACACCTTC. This translates into CASSLDSPGRPLSEPYGYTF.